The rows below give T cell receptor beta chains drawn from one sample of a study of blood T cells in healthy people across ages. TCRdb reprocessed the 5' RACE reads with MiXCR, giving one entry per CDR3 protein. The repertoire includes approximately 290,000 distinct CDR3 sequences, 27% of them detected once, and approximately 28% sits in the top ten. Sequenced: blood. Receptors were obtained from a woman in her 70s in good health. CDR3s include the opening cysteine and the closing phenylalanine or tryptophan. A D gene is named only where the DNA matches it firmly. Where a row states a size, it is once, few, many or the class of an expanded clone; other rows omit it.

clone_size	j_call	v_call	d_call	cdr3_aa	cdr3_nt
-	TRBJ2-2	TRBV6-2/TRBV6-3	-	CASKGDLDAGALFF	TGTGCCAGCAAGGGGGATTTGGACGCCGGGGCGCTGTTTTTT
-	TRBJ2-7	TRBV11-2	-	CASSLIVRYEQYF	TGTGCCAGCAGCTTAATTGTTAGGTACGAGCAGTACTTC
-	TRBJ2-3	TRBV28	TRBD2	CASPPSGRSDTQYF	TGTGCCAGCCCGCCGAGCGGGAGATCAGATACGCAGTATTTT
few	TRBJ2-7	TRBV20-1	TRBD1	CSAPGTGAYEQYF	TGCAGTGCTCCCGGGACAGGAGCCTACGAGCAGTACTTC
-	TRBJ1-2	TRBV19	-	CASSIIGNYGYTF	TGTGCCAGTAGTATAATCGGTAACTATGGCTACACCTTC
-	TRBJ2-5	TRBV2	-	CASSRPQRSPQETQYF	TGTGCCAGCAGCCGTCCCCAGCGGTCTCCTCAAGAGACCCAGTACTTC
few	TRBJ2-7	TRBV20-1	-	CSASAGRTYEQYF	TGCAGTGCTAGTGCGGGACGGACTTACGAGCAGTACTTC
-	TRBJ2-7	TRBV7-3	-	CASSLLASSYEQYF	TGTGCCAGCAGCTTATTAGCGAGCTCCTACGAGCAGTACTTC
-	TRBJ1-2	TRBV6-1	-	CASSEWTDNQGPNYGYTF	TGTGCCAGCAGTGAATGGACAGACAACCAGGGTCCTAACTATGGCTACACCTTC
-	TRBJ1-3	TRBV29-1	-	CSQPYKALKQSSGNTIYF	TGCAGCCAACCCTATAAAGCCCTCAAACAGAGCTCTGGAAACACCATATATTTT
-	TRBJ1-5	TRBV3-1	-	CASSQGGGYSNQPQHF	TGTGCCAGCAGCCAAGGTGGTGGGTATAGCAATCAGCCCCAGCATTTT
few	TRBJ2-3	TRBV27	TRBD1	CASSSRPGGRDTQYF	TGTGCCAGCAGTTCCCGGCCAGGGGGCAGGGATACGCAGTATTTT
-	TRBJ2-4	TRBV14	TRBD2	CASSLSGGNIQHF	TGTGCCAGCAGCCTCTCGGGGGGAAACATTCAGCACTTC
-	TRBJ2-5	TRBV3-1	TRBD1	CASSQVAGDRFRETQYF	TGTGCCAGCAGCCAAGTCGCCGGGGACAGGTTTCGAGAGACCCAGTACTTC
few	TRBJ2-2	TRBV5-1	-	CASSWGVENTGELFF	TGCGCCAGCAGCTGGGGGGTTGAGAACACCGGGGAGCTGTTTTTT
-	TRBJ2-1	TRBV7-2	-	CASSLAGMTYNEQFF	TGTGCCAGCAGCTTAGCAGGGATGACCTACAATGAGCAGTTCTTC
-	TRBJ2-1	TRBV5-1	-	CASREGGSPSDEQFF	TGCGCCAGCAGAGAGGGTGGTAGCCCCTCGGATGAGCAGTTCTTC
-	TRBJ1-4	TRBV7-9	-	CASSFEGTGNEKLFF	TGTGCCAGCAGCTTTGAGGGAACAGGGAATGAAAAACTGTTTTTT
-	TRBJ1-5	TRBV20-1	-	CSARAGGSGEPQHF	TGCAGTGCTAGAGCGGGCGGTTCAGGGGAGCCCCAGCATTTT
few	TRBJ2-5	TRBV11-2	-	CASSLVTGGGGRFF	TGTGCCAGCAGCTTAGTTACAGGGGGGGGTGGTCGGTTCTTC
few	TRBJ2-7	TRBV7-2	TRBD2	CASSPDGASGVYEQYF	TGTGCCAGCAGCCCAGACGGCGCTAGCGGAGTCTACGAGCAGTACTTC
-	TRBJ1-1	TRBV29-1	TRBD1	CSVHGQGWRGTEAFF	TGCAGCGTTCACGGACAGGGCTGGAGGGGCACTGAAGCTTTCTTT
few	TRBJ1-5	TRBV5-1	TRBD1	CASSRTGGDQLQHF	TGCGCCAGCAGCCGGACAGGGGGCGATCAGCTCCAGCATTTT